This TCR beta chain appears in the sequencing data of a study of blood T cell repertoires in COVID-19. Study as a whole: COVID-19 samples, acute and convalescent, were from the United States, Italy and Spain. PBMCs, B-cell-depleted T cells, or T cells provided the cDNA or gDNA that made up the material.

Per the original methods: Amplification from reference gene primers served as the basis for estimated nucleated cell counts. Sequenced by immunoSEQ multiplex PCR; TCRdb stores in-frame clones only, minus some. V and J calls and clone size come straight from that table; D and trimming were deduced from the DNA. The repertoire holds roughly 290,000 clones, with 75% to 90% as singletons. J was trimmed by 11 bases and V by 0 bases; bases with no gene match: 20. The CDR3 is 18 residues long. Germline V CDR1 and CDR2: LGHNA, YSLEER. J is TRBJ2-3 and V is TRBV4-3; 7 bases line up with TRBD2. Specimen: peripheral blood. The receptor was derived from a woman aged 55 to 70 with acute or convalescent COVID-19. The CDR3 region is CASSQDPRSLADPREQYF. The DNA for the CDR3 is TGCGCCAGCAGCCAAGATCCGCGGTCGCTAGCGGACCCCAGAGAGCAGTATTTT.